Presented here are 28 T cell receptor beta chains from one specimen sequenced in a study of memory CD4+ T cells and cytomegalovirus serostatus. Some clones are missing from TCRdb's copy, which holds only in-frame ones; the method was immunoSEQ multiplex PCR. The table shows some 57,000 clones, with around 85% occurring only once. Single viable CD3+CD4+CD8-CD45RO+ cells were sorted as the memory CD4+ T cells. The sequencing input was memory CD4+ T cells from blood. These receptor sequences come from an adult in good health and CMV-seronegative.

The chain uses TRBV18 and TRBJ2-1; possible D gene TRBD2, 6 bases. Trimming removed 1 base from V and 5 bases from J, with 15 bases in between. CDR3 length: 16 residues. Germline CDR1 and CDR2: KGHSH and LQKENI. The DNA of the CDR3 is TGTGCCAGCTCACCACTCGGGCGGGAATTGGACAATGAGCAGTTCTTC. This sequence encodes CASSPLGRELDNEQFF.

The CDR3 sequence is CASSLAARGRRKLFF. The CDR3 DNA is TGCGCCAGCAGCTTGGCCGCGAGGGGACGGCGAAAACTGTTTTTT. The V call is TRBV5-1, the J call TRBJ1-4; possibly TRBD1 for D (5 bases). CDR1 and CDR2 from the germline V gene are SGHRS and YFSETQ. This CDR3 region has 15 residues. V dropped 0 bases and J dropped 10 bases, with 16 bases sitting between them.

The CDR3 protein is CASRGGTLKAFF. As DNA, the CDR3 is TGTGCCAGCAGGGGAGGGACACTCAAAGCTTTCTTT. This chain uses TRBV2 with TRBJ1-1; weak D call: TRBD1 (6 bases). CDR1 and CDR2 from the germline V gene are SNHLY and FYNNEI. The CDR3 is made up of 12 amino acids. Trimming cost V 6 bases and J 9 bases, with 14 bases left between them.

The rearrangement uses TRBV6-5 and TRBJ2-7; a weak D match, TRBD1 (6 bases). There are 14 residues in the CDR3. Germline lookup yields CDR1 MNHEY and CDR2 SVGAGI. V lost 6 bases, J lost 0 bases, and 12 bases lay in between. The CDR3, as DNA: TGTGCCAGCAGCAGACAGGAAAGCTCCTACGAGCAGTACTTC. Protein sequence: CASSRQESSYEQYF.

V gene TRBV5-5 combines with J gene TRBJ2-7; perhaps TRBD1 as D (6 bases). V shed 4 bases and J shed 1 base, with 15 bases lying between them. This CDR3 is 15 amino acids long. Germline V lookup: CDR1 SGHKS, CDR2 YYEKEE (reference sequence). CDR3 in amino acids: CASSLDRIRSYEQYF. CDR3 sequence (DNA): TGTGCCAGCAGCCTGGACAGAATCCGATCCTACGAGCAGTACTTC.

This clone was counted only a few times. This sequence joins TRBV5-6 and TRBJ2-5; D call uncertain. V lost 0 bases, J lost 3 bases, and 15 bases lay in between. The CDR3 runs to 16 residues. Per germline, CDR1 SGHDT and CDR2 YYEEEE. The CDR3 loop is CASSLVSTGWEETQYF. The DNA for the CDR3 is TGTGCCAGCAGCTTGGTCAGTACGGGTTGGGAAGAGACCCAGTACTTC.

A remark on this clone: The junction departs from the called germline gene at one end, perhaps through a read error. The CDR3 DNA is TGTGCCAGTAGTAAATCGACAGGGAGTTCCGGAGAGCTGTTTTTT. Protein sequence: CASSKSTGSSGELFF. This chain links TRBV19 with TRBJ2-2; 7 bases agree with TRBD1. This CDR3 comprises 15 residues. Germline values: CDR1 LNHDA, CDR2 SQIVND (reference sequence). Full variable domain (outside the CDR3, taken from reference TRBV19 and TRBJ2-2): DGGITQSPKYLFRKEGQNVTLSCEQNLNHDAMYWYRQDPGQGLRLIYYSQIVNDFQKGDIAEGYSVSREKKESFPLTVTSAQKNPTAFYLCASSKSTGSSGELFFGEGSRLTVL.

A few counts support this clone. J is TRBJ1-5 and V is TRBV10-3, with 7 nucleotides matching TRBD1. Unmatched junction bases numbered 5, after V lost 9 bases and J lost 0 bases. Per germline, CDR1 ENHRY and CDR2 SYGVKD. The CDR3 spans 14 residues. CDR3 amino acids: CAIGGSNSNQPQHF. CDR3 bases: TGTGCCATAGGGGGCAGCAATAGCAATCAGCCCCAGCATTTT.

The chain carries TRBV7-9 and TRBJ1-2; D is unclear. CDR1 SEHNR and CDR2 FQNEAQ come from the germline V gene (reference sequence). Trimming shortened V by 5 bases and J by 3 bases, and 7 bases separated the two germline ends. The CDR3 totals 12 residues. In DNA form, the CDR3 reads TGTGCCAGCAGCCCTGACGACTATGGCTACACCTTC. Translated, it gives CASSPDDYGYTF.

This chain joins TRBV5-4 and TRBJ2-7; 12 positions agree with TRBD2. V lost 4 bases, J lost 1 base, and 3 bases stayed unmatched. This CDR3 has 15 residues. The germline CDR1 and CDR2 sequences are SGHNT and YYREEE (reference sequence). The CDR3 spells CASSPGLAGSYEQYF. CDR3 DNA: TGTGCCAGCAGCCCTGGACTAGCGGGGTCCTACGAGCAGTACTTC.

There are a few counts of this clone. The chain links TRBV4-1 to TRBJ2-2; no clear D gene. Germline CDR1 MGHRA, CDR2 YSYEKL. The germline V and J ends were trimmed by 5 bases and 4 bases, with 11 bases remaining between them. The CDR3 is 14 amino acids. The CDR3 here is CASSSPLGTGELFF. As DNA, the CDR3 is TGCGCCAGCAGCTCCCCGCTGGGCACCGGGGAGCTGTTTTTT.

V and J are TRBV19 and TRBJ1-2, with D hard to call. Trimming removed 6 bases at V and 6 bases at J, with 20 bases between. The CDR3 is made up of 15 amino acids. Germline V gene sequence: CDR1 LNHDA, CDR2 SQIVND (reference sequence). DNA for the CDR3: TGTGCCAGTAGGACGGCCGGAGTACTATCCAATGGCTACACCTTC. It is translated as CASRTAGVLSNGYTF.

The chain couples TRBV6-5 to TRBJ1-4; D not resolved. Trimming took off 6 bases at V and 0 bases at J, with 11 bases between the two ends. Germline assignment: CDR1 MNHEY and CDR2 SVGAGI. CDR3 length equals 15 residues. This CDR3 reads CASSVDGATNEKLFF. Here the CDR3 DNA reads TGTGCCAGCAGCGTAGACGGTGCAACTAATGAAAAACTGTTTTTT.

V usage is TRBV2 and J usage is TRBJ2-2; 8 bases agree with TRBD2. CDR3 length equals 15 residues. CDR1 SNHLY and CDR2 FYNNEI come from the germline V gene. The V gene end was trimmed by 2 bases and the J gene end by 6 bases; junction bases not matched to a gene: 5. In DNA form, the CDR3 reads TGTGCCAGCAGTGAAACCGGACTAGCTCCCGGGGAGCTGTTTTTT. Residues: CASSETGLAPGELFF.

The chain couples TRBV30 to TRBJ2-3; possible D gene TRBD1, 5 bases. Trimming took 4 bases from V and 7 from J, leaving 12 bases between them. This CDR3 has 12 residues. CDR1 and CDR2 (germline): GTSNPN, SVGIG (reference sequence). The CDR3 region is CAWTGKLNTQYF. The CDR3 DNA follows: TGTGCCTGGACAGGGAAATTAAATACGCAGTATTTT.

This clone was observed once. CDR3 residues: CASSLSGGIADTQYF. The CDR3 region has the DNA TGCGCCAGCAGCTTGTCGGGGGGGATTGCAGATACGCAGTATTTT. The rearrangement joins TRBV5-1 to TRBJ2-3, with 8 bases identical to TRBD2. Germline CDR1 and CDR2: SGHRS and YFSETQ. The CDR3 consists of 15 residues. V lost 1 base, J lost 4 bases, and 5 bases stayed unmatched.

The chain carries TRBV7-6 and TRBJ2-7; the match to TRBD2 covers 12 bases. The V segment lost 5 bases and the J segment 7 bases; nucleotides outside the gene matches: 18. This CDR3 is 18 amino acids long. Germline V gene data show CDR1 as SGHVS and CDR2 as FNYEAQ. In DNA form, the CDR3 reads TGTGCCAGCAGCCCCCTCTCGGGACTAGCGGGTGGGTTTACAGAGCAGTACTTC. This encodes CASSPLSGLAGGFTEQYF.

Concerning this clone: The identical CDR3 is also encoded by other nucleotide sequences in the sample. The rearrangement links TRBV14 to TRBJ1-2, with no clear D. Trimming shortened V by 2 bases and J by 4 bases, and 5 bases separated the two germline ends. CDR1 and CDR2 (germline): SGHDN, FVKESK. This CDR3 has 12 residues. CDR3 amino acids: CASSQRTYGYTF. The CDR3 DNA follows: TGTGCCAGCAGCCAAAGGACCTATGGCTACACCTTC. Combining the CDR3 with reference TRBV14 and TRBJ1-2 gives the whole variable domain EAGVTQFPSHSVIEKGQTVTLRCDPISGHDNLYWYRRVMGKEIKFLLHFVKESKQDESGMPNNRFLAERTGGTYSTLKVQPAELEDSGVYFCASSQRTYGYTFGSGTRLTVV.

This clone appeared a few times. The chain joins TRBV2 to TRBJ2-7, with D possibly TRBD2 on 6 matching bases. Germline CDR1 and CDR2: SNHLY and FYNNEI. V lost 3 bases, J lost 4 bases, and 13 bases lay in between. The CDR3 length is 14 residues. In DNA form, the CDR3 reads TGTGCCAGCAGTGATAGTCCGGGAGCGTACGAGCAGTACTTC. Translated, it gives CASSDSPGAYEQYF.

This chain links TRBV5-1 with TRBJ1-1; D not certain. This CDR3 is built from 13 residues. V lost 2 bases to trimming and J lost 1 base, with 6 bases between them. Per germline, CDR1 SGHRS and CDR2 YFSETQ. The CDR3 DNA is TGCGCCAGCAGCTTTTCTGAGAACACTGAAGCTTTCTTT. Amino acids: CASSFSENTEAFF.

This chain connects TRBV18 to TRBJ1-4; 10 bases are shared with TRBD1. The CDR3 spans 14 residues. CDR1 and CDR2 (germline): KGHSH, LQKENI. V dropped 3 bases and J dropped 12; count of bases not matched to a gene: 7. The CDR3 DNA reads as TGTGCCAGCTCACCCTCGACAGGGGGCGGAGAACTGTTTTTT. This encodes CASSPSTGGGELFF. The full variable domain, in which reference TRBV18 and TRBJ1-4 provide the parts outside the CDR3, is NAGVMQNPRHLVRRRGQEARLRCSPMKGHSHVYWYRQLPEEGLKFMVYLQKENIIDESGMPKERFSAEFPKEGPSILRIQQVVRGDSAAYFCASSPSTGGGELFFGSGTQLSVL.

The V call is TRBV5-1, the J call TRBJ1-2, with a weak D call TRBD1 (5 bases). This CDR3 is 12 amino acids long. The V end was cut by 6 bases, the J end by 5 bases, with 11 bases between. CDR1 SGHRS and CDR2 YFSETQ come from the germline V gene. The CDR3 here is CASNPGGYGYTF. The CDR3 bases are TGCGCCAGCAACCCCGGGGGTTATGGCTACACCTTC.

This clone was detected only a few times. V gene TRBV27 combines with J gene TRBJ2-5; TRBD2 agrees at 7 bases. V lost 2 bases and J lost 6; bases outside the gene matches: 9. Germline V gene sequence: CDR1 MNHEY, CDR2 SMNVEV (reference sequence). CDR3 size: 15 residues. CDR3 nucleotides: TGTGCCAGCAGTTTACAAGCGGGACTTAGAAAGACCCAGTACTTC. As protein: CASSLQAGLRKTQYF.

The chain has TRBV6-1 and TRBJ2-7; a possible D gene is TRBD1 (5 bases). V was pared by 2 bases and J by 2 bases, with 10 bases between. The germline V gene has CDR1 MNHNS and CDR2 SASEGT. The CDR3 runs to 14 residues. Here the CDR3 DNA reads TGTGCCAGCAGTGAATCTTGGGGCACCTACGAGCAGTACTTC. The encoded protein is CASSESWGTYEQYF.

This chain uses TRBV2 with TRBJ1-4, with 7 positions matching TRBD1. The CDR3 loop spans 15 amino acids. Per the germline V gene, CDR1 is SNHLY and CDR2 is FYNNEI. The V gene end was trimmed by 3 bases and the J gene end by 4 bases; junction bases not matched to a gene: 5. The CDR3: CASSEGQSNNEKLFF. Written as DNA, the CDR3 is TGTGCCAGCAGTGAGGGACAGTCAAATAATGAAAAACTGTTTTTT.

This clone was picked up a small number of times. The V and J genes are TRBV15 and TRBJ1-4; TRBD1 is a possible D gene (5 bases). This CDR3 is built from 16 residues. Trimming shortened V by 0 bases and J by 5 bases, and 13 bases separated the two germline ends. Germline-derived CDR1 and CDR2 are LNHNV and YYDKDF (reference sequence). CDR3 loop: CATSRDLDSINEKLFF. CDR3 in DNA: TGTGCCACCAGCAGAGACCTCGACAGTATAAATGAAAAACTGTTTTTT.

The rearrangement links TRBV7-8 to TRBJ2-1, with 11 bases matching TRBD2. This CDR3 contains 17 residues. The ends lost 4 bases at V and 7 bases at J; junction bases unmatched: 12. CDR1 and CDR2 from the germline V gene are SGHVS and FQNEAQ. The CDR3 region has the DNA TGTGCCAGCAGCTCCTATAGGCTAGCGGGGGGCGATAATGAGCAGTTCTTC. As protein: CASSSYRLAGGDNEQFF.

This chain links TRBV30 with TRBJ1-3; D remains unclear. This CDR3 is built from 17 residues. Germline CDR1 GTSNPN, CDR2 SVGIG (reference sequence). V was trimmed by 2 bases and J by 3 bases, leaving 20 bases between them. For the CDR3, the DNA is TGTGCCTGGAGTATACCACGTTATAGAAGATTTGGAAACACCATATATTTT. Translation: CAWSIPRYRRFGNTIYF.